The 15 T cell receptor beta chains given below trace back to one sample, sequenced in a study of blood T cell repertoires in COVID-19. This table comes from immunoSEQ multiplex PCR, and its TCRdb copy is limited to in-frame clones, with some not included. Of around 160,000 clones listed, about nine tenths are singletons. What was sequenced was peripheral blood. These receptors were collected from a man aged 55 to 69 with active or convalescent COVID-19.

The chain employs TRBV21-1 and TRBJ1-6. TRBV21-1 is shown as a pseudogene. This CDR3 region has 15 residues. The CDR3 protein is CARSGGDTYNSPLHF. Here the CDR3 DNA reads TGTGCCAGGTCGGGAGGAGATACCTATAATTCACCCCTCCACTTT.

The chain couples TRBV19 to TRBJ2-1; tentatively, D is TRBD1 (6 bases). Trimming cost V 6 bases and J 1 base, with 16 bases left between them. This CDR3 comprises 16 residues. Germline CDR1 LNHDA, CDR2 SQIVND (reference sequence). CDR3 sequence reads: CASRLRGTGSYNEQFF. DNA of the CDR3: TGTGCCAGTAGACTCAGGGGAACCGGGTCCTACAATGAGCAGTTCTTC.

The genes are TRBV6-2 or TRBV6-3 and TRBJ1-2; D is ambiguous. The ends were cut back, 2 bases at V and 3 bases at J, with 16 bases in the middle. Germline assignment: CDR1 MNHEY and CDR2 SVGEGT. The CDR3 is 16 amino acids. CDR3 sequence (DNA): TGTGCCAGCAGTTACCCCCTTCGGGGAGGACACTATGGCTACACCTTC. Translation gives CASSYPLRGGHYGYTF.

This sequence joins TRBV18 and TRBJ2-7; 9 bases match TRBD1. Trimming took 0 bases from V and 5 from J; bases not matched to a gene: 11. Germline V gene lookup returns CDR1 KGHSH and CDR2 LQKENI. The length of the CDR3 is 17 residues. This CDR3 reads CASSPPEFRTGAHEQYF. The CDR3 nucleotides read TGTGCCAGCTCACCACCGGAATTCCGGACAGGGGCCCACGAGCAGTACTTC.

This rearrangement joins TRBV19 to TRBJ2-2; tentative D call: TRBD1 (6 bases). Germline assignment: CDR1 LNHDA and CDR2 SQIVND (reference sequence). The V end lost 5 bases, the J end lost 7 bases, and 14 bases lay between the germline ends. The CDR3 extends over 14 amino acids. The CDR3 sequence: CASSAVQGSGELFF. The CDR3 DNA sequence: TGTGCCAGTAGTGCTGTACAGGGTAGCGGGGAGCTGTTTTTT. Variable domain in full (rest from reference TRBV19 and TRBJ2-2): DGGITQSPKYLFRKEGQNVTLSCEQNLNHDAMYWYRQDPGQGLRLIYYSQIVNDFQKGDIAEGYSVSREKKESFPLTVTSAQKNPTAFYLCASSAVQGSGELFFGEGSRLTVL.

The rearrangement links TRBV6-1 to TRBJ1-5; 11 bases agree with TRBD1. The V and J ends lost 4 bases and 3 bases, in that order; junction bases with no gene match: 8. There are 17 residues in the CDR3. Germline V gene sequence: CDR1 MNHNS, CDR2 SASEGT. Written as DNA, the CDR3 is TGTGCCAGCAGTGCGGGACAGGGGGTTTCCTACAATCAGCCCCAGCATTTT. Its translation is CASSAGQGVSYNQPQHF.

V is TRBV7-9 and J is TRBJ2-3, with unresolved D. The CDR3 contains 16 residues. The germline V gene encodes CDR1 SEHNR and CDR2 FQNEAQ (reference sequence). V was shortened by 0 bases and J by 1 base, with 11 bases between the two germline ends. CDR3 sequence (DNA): TGTGCCAGCAGCTTAGCGAGGCCAGCGCGCACAGATACGCAGTATTTT. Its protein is CASSLARPARTDTQYF. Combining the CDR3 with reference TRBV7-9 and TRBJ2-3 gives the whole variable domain DTGVSQNPRHKITKRGQNVTFRCDPISEHNRLYWYRQTLGQGPEFLTYFQNEAQLEKSRLLSDRFSAERPKGSFSTLEIQRTEQGDSAMYLCASSLARPARTDTQYFGPGTRLTVL.

In DNA form, the CDR3 reads TGTGCCAGCAGCACCCGACAGGAATCTACGTCACCCCTCCACTTT. Its protein product is CASSTRQESTSPLHF. The chain carries TRBV7-2 and TRBJ1-6; D possibly corresponds to TRBD1 (6 bases). This CDR3 spans 15 amino acids. Trimming left V 5 bases short and J 10 bases short, with 18 bases between. Looked up from germline, CDR1 is SGHTA and CDR2 is FQGNSA.

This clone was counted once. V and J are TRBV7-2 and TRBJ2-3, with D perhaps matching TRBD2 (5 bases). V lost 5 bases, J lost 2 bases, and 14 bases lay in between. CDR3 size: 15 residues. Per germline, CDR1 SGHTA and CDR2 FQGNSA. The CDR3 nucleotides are TGTGCCAGCAGCCTTAGGTTGAGGGACACAGATACGCAGTATTTT. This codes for CASSLRLRDTDTQYF.

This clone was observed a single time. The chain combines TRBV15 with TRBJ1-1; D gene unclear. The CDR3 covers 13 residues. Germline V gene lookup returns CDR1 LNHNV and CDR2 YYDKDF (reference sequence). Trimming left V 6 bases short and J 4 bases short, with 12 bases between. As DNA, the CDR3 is TGTGCCACCAGTATCTCAGTGGCCACTGAAGCTTTCTTT. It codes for CATSISVATEAFF.

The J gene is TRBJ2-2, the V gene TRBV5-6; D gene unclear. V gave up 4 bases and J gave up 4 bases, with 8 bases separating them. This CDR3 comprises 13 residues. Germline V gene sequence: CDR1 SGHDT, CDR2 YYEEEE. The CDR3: CASSLEPTGELFF. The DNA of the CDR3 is TGTGCCAGCAGCCTCGAGCCCACCGGGGAGCTGTTTTTT.

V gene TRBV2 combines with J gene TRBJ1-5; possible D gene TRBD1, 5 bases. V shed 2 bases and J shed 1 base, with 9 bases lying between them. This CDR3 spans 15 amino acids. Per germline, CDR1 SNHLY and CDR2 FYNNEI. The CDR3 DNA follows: TGTGCCAGCAGTGAACGTTGGGGCAGCAATCAGCCCCAGCATTTT. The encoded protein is CASSERWGSNQPQHF.

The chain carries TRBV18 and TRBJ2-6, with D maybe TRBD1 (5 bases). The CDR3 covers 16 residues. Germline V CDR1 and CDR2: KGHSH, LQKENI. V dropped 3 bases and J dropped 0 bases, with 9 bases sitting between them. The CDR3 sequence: CASSPGLLSGANVLTF. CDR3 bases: TGTGCCAGCTCACCGGGGCTGCTCTCTGGGGCCAACGTCCTGACTTTC.

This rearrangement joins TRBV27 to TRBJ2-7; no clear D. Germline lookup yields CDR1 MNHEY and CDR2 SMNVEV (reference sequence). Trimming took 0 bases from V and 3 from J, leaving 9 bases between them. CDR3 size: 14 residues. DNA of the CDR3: TGTGCCAGCAGTTTATCGAGGAGCTTCTACGAGCAGTACTTC. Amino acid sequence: CASSLSRSFYEQYF.

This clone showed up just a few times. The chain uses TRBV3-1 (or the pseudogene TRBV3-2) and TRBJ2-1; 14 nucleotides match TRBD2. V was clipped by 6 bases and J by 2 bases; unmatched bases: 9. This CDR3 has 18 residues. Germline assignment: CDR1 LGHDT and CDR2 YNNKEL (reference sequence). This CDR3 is CASSSATSGREPYNEQFF. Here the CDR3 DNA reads TGTGCCAGCAGTTCGGCGACTAGCGGGAGGGAACCCTACAATGAGCAGTTCTTC.